This TCR beta chain was sequenced in a study of blood T cell repertoires in COVID-19. Study overall: Samples taken during acute and convalescent COVID-19 were collected in the United States, Italy and Spain. Sources were T cells, B-cell-depleted T cells, or PBMCs; the material itself was cDNA or gDNA.

The CDR3 spans 15 residues. Germline V gives CDR1 LGHDT, CDR2 YNNKEL (reference sequence). The V gene lost 3 bases and the J gene lost 5 bases, with 16 bases spanning the gap. Source study methods: Amplification from reference gene primers served as the basis for estimated nucleated cell counts. Produced via immunoSEQ multiplex PCR; TCRdb's table is partial and in-frame only. The D gene and trimming were derived from the DNA, and the V and J assignments and clone size from that table. This table has under 350,000 clones, less than 90% appearing once. This clone was picked up one time. Sequenced: peripheral blood. The genes are TRBV3-1 (or the pseudogene TRBV3-2) and TRBJ2-5, with D perhaps TRBD2 (6 bases). The clonotype originates from a human donor in a cohort sampled during active COVID-19. In DNA form, the CDR3 reads TGTGCCAGCAGCCATGGAAGAGGGAGGATGGAGACCCAGTACTTC. As protein: CASSHGRGRMETQYF.